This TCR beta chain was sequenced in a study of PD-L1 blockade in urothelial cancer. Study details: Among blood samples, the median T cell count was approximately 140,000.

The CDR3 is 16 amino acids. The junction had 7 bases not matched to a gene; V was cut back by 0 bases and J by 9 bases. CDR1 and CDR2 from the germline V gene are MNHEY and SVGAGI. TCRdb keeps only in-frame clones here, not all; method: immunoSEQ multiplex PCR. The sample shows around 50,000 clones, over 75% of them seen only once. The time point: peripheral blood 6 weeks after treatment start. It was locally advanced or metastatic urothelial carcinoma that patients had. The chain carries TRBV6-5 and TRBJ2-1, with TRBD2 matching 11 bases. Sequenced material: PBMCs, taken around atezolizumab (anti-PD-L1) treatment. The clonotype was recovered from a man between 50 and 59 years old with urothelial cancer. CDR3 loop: CASSYSTSGKRGEQFF. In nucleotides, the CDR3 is TGTGCCAGCAGTTACTCGACTAGCGGGAAAAGAGGTGAGCAGTTCTTC.